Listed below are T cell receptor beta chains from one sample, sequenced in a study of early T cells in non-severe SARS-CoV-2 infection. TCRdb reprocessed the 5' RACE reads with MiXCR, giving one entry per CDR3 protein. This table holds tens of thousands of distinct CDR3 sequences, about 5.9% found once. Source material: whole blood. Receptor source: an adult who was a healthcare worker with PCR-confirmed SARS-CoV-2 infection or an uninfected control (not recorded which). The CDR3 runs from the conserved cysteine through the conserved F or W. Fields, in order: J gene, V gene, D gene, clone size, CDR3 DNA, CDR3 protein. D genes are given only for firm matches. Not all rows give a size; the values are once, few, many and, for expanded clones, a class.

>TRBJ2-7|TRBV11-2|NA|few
TGTGCCAGCAGCTTGTCGGGCCCTTCAGGTTACGAGCAGTACTTC
CASSLSGPSGYEQYF
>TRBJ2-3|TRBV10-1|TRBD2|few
TGCGCCAGCAGTGAGTGGCGGGGGGGCCGGGGTGATACGCAGTATTTT
CASSEWRGGRGDTQYF
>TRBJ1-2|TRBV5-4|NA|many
TGTGCCAGCAGCTTGGCAGGGACCCAGTATGGCTACACCTTC
CASSLAGTQYGYTF
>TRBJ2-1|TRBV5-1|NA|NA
TGCGCCAGCAGCTTGAAAATCAGCTCCTACAATGAGCAGTTCTTC
CASSLKISSYNEQFF
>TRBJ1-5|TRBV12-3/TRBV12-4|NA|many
TGTGCCAGCGGGGGGGGGAGCAATCAGCCCCAGCATTTT
CASGGGSNQPQHF
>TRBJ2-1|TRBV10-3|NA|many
TGTGCCATCAGCGGGAGTTACTCCTACAATGAGCAGTTCTTC
CAISGSYSYNEQFF
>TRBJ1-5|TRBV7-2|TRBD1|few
TGTGTCAGCAGCCACAGGGGGAGAGGCAATCAGCCCCAGCATTTT
CVSSHRGRGNQPQHF
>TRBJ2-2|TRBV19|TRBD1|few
TGTGCCAGTAGGGGACAGGGCAAACACGGGGAGCTGTTTTTT
CASRGQGKHGELFF
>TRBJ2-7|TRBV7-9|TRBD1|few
TGTGCCAGCAGCCCAGGGGGCTGGGCCTACGAGCAGTACTTC
CASSPGGWAYEQYF
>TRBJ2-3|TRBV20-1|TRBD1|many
TGCAGTGCTAAGGACAGGGGGCGATCAGATACGCAGTATTTT
CSAKDRGRSDTQYF
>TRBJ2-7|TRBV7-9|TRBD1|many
TGTGCCAGCAGCTCGTCCAGGGGGATTGGGTACGAGCAGTACTTC
CASSSSRGIGYEQYF
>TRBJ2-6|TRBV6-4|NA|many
TGTGCCAGCAGTGGCGAGGGTGCTGGGGCCAACGTCCTGACTTTC
CASSGEGAGANVLTF
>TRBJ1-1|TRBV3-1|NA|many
TGTGCCAGCAGCTTAGCCCAGGGAGGGACTGAAGCTTTCTTT
CASSLAQGGTEAFF
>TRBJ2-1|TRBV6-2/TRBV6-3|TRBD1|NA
TGTGCCAGCAGTTCCTGGACAGGGAAAAACTACAATGAGCAGTTCTTC
CASSSWTGKNYNEQFF
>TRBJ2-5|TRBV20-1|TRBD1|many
TGCAGTGCTACCCGCCCCGGACAGGGCGAAGAGACCCAGTACTTC
CSATRPGQGEETQYF
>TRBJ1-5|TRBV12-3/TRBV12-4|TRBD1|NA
TGTGCCAGCAGTATCGGAGACAGGGTCTTCCAGCCCCAGCATTTT
CASSIGDRVFQPQHF
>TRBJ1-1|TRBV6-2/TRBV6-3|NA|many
TGTGCCAGCACCCGAACCCCCGGGAACACTGAAGCTTTCTTT
CASTRTPGNTEAFF
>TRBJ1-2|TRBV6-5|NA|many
TGTGCCAGCAGGAGAGACAGGATCAGTGGCTACACCTTC
CASRRDRISGYTF
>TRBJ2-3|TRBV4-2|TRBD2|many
TGTGCCAGCAGCCGAACTAGCGGGGCTTCGGATACGCAGTATTTT
CASSRTSGASDTQYF
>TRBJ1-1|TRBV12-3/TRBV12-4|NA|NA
TGTGCCAGCAGATCCTATAGAGGGTCATCGAGAAGCGAAGCTTTCTTT
CASRSYRGSSRSEAFF
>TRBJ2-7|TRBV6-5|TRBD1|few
TGTGCCAGCAGTTACTCGCGCGGGGGACAGGGGGCATACGAGCAGTACTTC
CASSYSRGGQGAYEQYF
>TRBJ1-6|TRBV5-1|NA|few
TGCGCCAGCAGCTTGGCACAGGAGAGCTCCTATAATTCACCCCTCCACTTT
CASSLAQESSYNSPLHF
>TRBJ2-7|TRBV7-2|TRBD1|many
TGTGCCAGCAGCTGGGACAGGGTCTACGAGCAGTACTTC
CASSWDRVYEQYF
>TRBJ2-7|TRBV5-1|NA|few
TGCGCCAGCAGCTTGGATATGACCGAGCAGTACTTC
CASSLDMTEQYF
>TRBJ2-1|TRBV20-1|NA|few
TGCAGTGCTGGGGGCCCGCTGGGCAGGTACAATGAGCAGTTCTTC
CSAGGPLGRYNEQFF
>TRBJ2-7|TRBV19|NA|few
TGTGCCAGTAGTTTGCAACATGGGGCAGGGTTGGCCTACGAGCAGTACTTC
CASSLQHGAGLAYEQYF
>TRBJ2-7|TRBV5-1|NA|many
TGCGCCAGCAGCTCCCGGGACACTTCCTACGAGCAGTACTTC
CASSSRDTSYEQYF
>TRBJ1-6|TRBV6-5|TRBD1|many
TGTGCCAGCAGCTCACAGGGGCCATCCTCCTCACCCCTCCACTTT
CASSSQGPSSSPLHF
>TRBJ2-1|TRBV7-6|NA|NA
TGTGCCAGCAGCTGGCAGGGGTACAATGAGCAGTTCTTC
CASSWQGYNEQFF
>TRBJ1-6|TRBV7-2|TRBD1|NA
TGTGCCAGCAGCGGACTGGGACAGCGCAATTCACCCCTCCACTTT
CASSGLGQRNSPLHF
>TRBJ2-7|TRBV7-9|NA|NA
TGTGCCAGCAGCACTCGGGGAACCGACTACGAGCAGTACTTC
CASSTRGTDYEQYF
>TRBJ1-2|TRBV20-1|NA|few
TGCAGTGGGGTCGAGGGGCAGGATGGCTACACCTTC
CSGVEGQDGYTF